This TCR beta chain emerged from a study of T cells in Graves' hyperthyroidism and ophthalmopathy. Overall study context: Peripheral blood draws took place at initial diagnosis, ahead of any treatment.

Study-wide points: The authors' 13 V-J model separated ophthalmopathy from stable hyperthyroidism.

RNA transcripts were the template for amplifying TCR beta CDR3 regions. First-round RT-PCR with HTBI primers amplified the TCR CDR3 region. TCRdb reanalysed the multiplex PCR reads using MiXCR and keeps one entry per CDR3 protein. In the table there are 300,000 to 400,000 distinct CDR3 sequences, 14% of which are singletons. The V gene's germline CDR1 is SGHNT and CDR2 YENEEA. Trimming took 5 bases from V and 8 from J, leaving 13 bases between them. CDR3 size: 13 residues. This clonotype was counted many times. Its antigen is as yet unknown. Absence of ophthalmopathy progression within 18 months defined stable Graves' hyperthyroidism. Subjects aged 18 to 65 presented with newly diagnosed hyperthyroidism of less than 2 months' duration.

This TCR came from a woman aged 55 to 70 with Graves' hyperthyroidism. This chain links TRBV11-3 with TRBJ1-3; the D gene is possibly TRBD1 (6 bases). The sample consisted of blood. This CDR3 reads CASSLGQRDTIYF. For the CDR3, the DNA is TGTGCCAGCAGCCTAGGACAGCGGGACACCATATATTTT.